These T cell receptor beta chains were read from a single sample in a study of cytomegalovirus exposure and HLA in healthy donors. Only in-frame clones appear in the TCRdb table, and some are missing; sequencing was by immunoSEQ multiplex PCR. The table lists 100,000 to 150,000 clones, 90% to 95% of them singletons. Material: PBMCs. The receptors were sampled from a young woman in good health and CMV-seronegative. CDR3s include the opening cysteine and the closing phenylalanine or tryptophan. A D gene is named only where the DNA matches it firmly. Size values are once, few and many counts, or a class for expanded clones, and some rows have none.

v_gene	j_gene	abundance	d_gene	CDR3nt	CDR3aa
TRBV28	TRBJ2-7	NA	TRBD1	TGTGCCAGCAGTTCCGGGACAGGAATACCCTACGAGCAGTACTTC	CASSSGTGIPYEQYF
TRBV4-2	TRBJ2-7	NA	TRBD1	TGTGCCAGCAGCCAAGGAGGAACAGGGGGGTACGAGCAGTACTTC	CASSQGGTGGYEQYF
TRBV28	TRBJ1-6	NA	NA	TGTGCCAGCAGTCCCGGGGGGGGAGGGAATTCACCCCTCCACTTT	CASSPGGGGNSPLHF
TRBV28	TRBJ1-2	NA	TRBD1	TGTGCCAGCAGTTTAGGGCAGGGGGCGGGAGGCTACACCTTC	CASSLGQGAGGYTF
TRBV28	TRBJ2-7	NA	NA	TGTGCCAGCAGCCTAGGAAGTTCCTACGAGCAGTACTTC	CASSLGSSYEQYF
TRBV30	TRBJ1-5	NA	NA	TGTGCCTGGAGTGTTGATTCGGTGAGCAATCAGCCCCAGCATTTT	CAWSVDSVSNQPQHF
TRBV7-8	TRBJ2-1	NA	TRBD2	TGTGCCAGCAGCTACCCGGGACTAGCGGGAGTGGGTGAGCAGTTCTTC	CASSYPGLAGVGEQFF
TRBV27	TRBJ1-4	NA	TRBD1	TGTGCCAGCAGTTTCGCTGGACAGGCGGAAGAAAAACTGTTTTTT	CASSFAGQAEEKLFF
TRBV4-1	TRBJ1-2	NA	NA	TGCGCCAGCAGCCGAGGGTCCGGGGGTTTTTCTCTAGGCTACACCTTC	CASSRGSGGFSLGYTF
TRBV5-4	TRBJ1-2	NA	NA	TGTGCCAGCAGCTTGTTGTCACAGGGTTATGGCTACACCTTC	CASSLLSQGYGYTF
TRBV29-1	TRBJ1-2	NA	NA	TGCAGCGTCGAGGACAGCAAGCCCTATGGCTACACCTTC	CSVEDSKPYGYTF
TRBV19	TRBJ1-1	NA	TRBD1	TGTGCCAGTAGTAGGGACAGAGAGAACACTGAAGCTTTCTTT	CASSRDRENTEAFF
TRBV30	TRBJ1-1	NA	NA	TGTGCCTACCAACGGGGGGGAGCTTTCTTT	CAYQRGGAFF
TRBV9	TRBJ1-2	NA	NA	TGTGCCAGCAGCGAGACAGGTACGCTTCTAAATGGCTACACCTTC	CASSETGTLLNGYTF
TRBV30	TRBJ1-4	NA	NA	TGTGCCTGGAGTGTAGGCTCAGGGGCCGGCGAAAAACTGTTTTTT	CAWSVGSGAGEKLFF
TRBV19	TRBJ2-7	few	TRBD2	TGTGCCAGTAGTATCGGGACTAGCTCCTACGAGCAGTACTTC	CASSIGTSSYEQYF
TRBV19	TRBJ1-3	NA	NA	TGTGCCAGTGGACATTGGGGTCCCATATATTTT	CASGHWGPIYF
TRBV29-1	TRBJ2-1	NA	TRBD1	TGCAGCGTTCTGAAGGGGGCAGATGAGCAGTTCTTC	CSVLKGADEQFF
TRBV5-6	TRBJ1-2	NA	TRBD1	TGTGCCAGCGTAAAGGCAGGGTACAGGGGAGGCTACACCTTC	CASVKAGYRGGYTF
TRBV6-6	TRBJ2-5	NA	TRBD2	TGTGCCAGCAGCCATAGCGGGAGCCGGGGCGAGACCCAGTACTTC	CASSHSGSRGETQYF
TRBV9	TRBJ2-5	NA	TRBD2	TGTGCCAGCAGCGTAGAAGATGTGAGAGCGGGGGGGGAAGAGACCCAGTACTTC	CASSVEDVRAGGEETQYF
TRBV4-2	TRBJ2-2	NA	NA	TGTGCCAGCAGCCAAGATATTTTGACCGGGGAGCTGTTTTTT	CASSQDILTGELFF
TRBV7-9	TRBJ2-2	NA	NA	TGTGCCAGCACCCTCACCGGGGAGCTGTTTTTT	CASTLTGELFF
TRBV5-4	TRBJ2-7	NA	TRBD1	TGTGCCAGCAGCGTGGGACAGCGAAACTACGAGCAGTACTTC	CASSVGQRNYEQYF
TRBV27	TRBJ1-6	NA	TRBD1	TGTGCCAGCCGGGACAGGAATTCACCCCTCCACTTT	CASRDRNSPLHF
TRBV28	TRBJ1-1	NA	NA	TGTGCCAGCACCAAACCCCCAGATGAAGCTTTCTTT	CASTKPPDEAFF
TRBV5-6	TRBJ2-3	NA	NA	TGTGCCAGCAGCCTAGGACTGGGAAACACAGATACGCAGTATTTT	CASSLGLGNTDTQYF
TRBV28	TRBJ1-2	NA	TRBD1	TGTGCCAGCAGTTTATATTTCGGGACAGGGGAGGACTATGGCTACACCTTC	CASSLYFGTGEDYGYTF
TRBV28	TRBJ2-5	NA	TRBD2	TGTGCCAGCAGTTTAGGACTAGCGGGACTACAAGAGACCCAGTACTTC	CASSLGLAGLQETQYF
TRBV6-5	TRBJ2-7	NA	TRBD2	TGTGCCAGCAGGAAAGGGACTAGCGGCTACGAGCAGTACTTC	CASRKGTSGYEQYF
TRBV6-5	TRBJ1-5	NA	NA	TGTGCCAGCAGCCCATTCGGACAGATCAATCAGCCCCAGCATTTT	CASSPFGQINQPQHF
TRBV5-1	TRBJ1-2	NA	TRBD1	TGCGCCAGCAGCGAGGGGACAGGGGATGGCTACACCTTC	CASSEGTGDGYTF
TRBV6-6	TRBJ2-3	once	TRBD2	TGTGCCAGCAACAGGGTCAGCGGGGGGGCCAGGGATACGCAGTATTTT	CASNRVSGGARDTQYF
TRBV6-1	TRBJ2-4	NA	TRBD1	TGTGCCAGCAGTGACGGGGACAGCCAGTACTTC	CASSDGDSQYF
TRBV7-9	TRBJ2-7	NA	NA	TGTGCCAGCAGCTTAGGGCCGACAATCTACGAGCAGTACTTC	CASSLGPTIYEQYF
TRBV6-1	TRBJ1-1	NA	NA	TGTGCCAGCAGTATTAGCGAAATGAACACTGAAGCTTTCTTT	CASSISEMNTEAFF
TRBV11-2	TRBJ2-1	NA	NA	TGTGCCAGCAGCCAAGACGGGGGAAGCTCCTACAATGAGCAGTTCTTC	CASSQDGGSSYNEQFF
TRBV5-1	TRBJ1-1	NA	TRBD1	TGCGCCAGCAGCGGCTCAACAGGGGTCACTGAAGCTTTCTTT	CASSGSTGVTEAFF
TRBV6-1	TRBJ2-3	NA	NA	TGTGCCAGCAGTGATCAGGGCAGCACAGATACGCAGTATTTT	CASSDQGSTDTQYF
TRBV1	TRBJ1-3	NA	NA	TGCACCAGCAGCCAAGATCTAGGGGGCTCTGGAAACACCATATATTTT	CTSSQDLGGSGNTIYF
TRBV10-1	TRBJ2-7	NA	TRBD1	TGCGCCAGCAGTAGGGACAGGGGAGGGTACGAGCAGTACTTC	CASSRDRGGYEQYF
TRBV6-5	TRBJ2-2	NA	NA	TGTGCCAGCACCGTACAGGGATCTAACACCGGGGAGCTGTTTTTT	CASTVQGSNTGELFF
TRBV5-1	TRBJ2-1	NA	NA	TGCGCCAGCAGCTTGGAACAGGATTTAGTAGATGAGCAGTTCTTC	CASSLEQDLVDEQFF
TRBV15	TRBJ1-4	NA	NA	TGTGCCACCAGCACAAGGACAGAGAATGAAAAACTGTTTTTT	CATSTRTENEKLFF
TRBV30	TRBJ1-2	NA	NA	TGTGCCTGGAGTGTACCTGGGGGGGCTCCGAACTATGGCTACACCTTC	CAWSVPGGAPNYGYTF
TRBV15	TRBJ2-7	NA	TRBD1	TGTGCCACCAGCAGTTCCGGGACAGGAGCCTACGAGCAGTACTTC	CATSSSGTGAYEQYF
TRBV5-1	TRBJ2-3	NA	TRBD2	TGCGCCAGCAGCTTGGAGGGACTAGCGGTCACAGATACGCAGTATTTT	CASSLEGLAVTDTQYF
TRBV2	TRBJ1-5	NA	TRBD1	TGTGCCAGCAGTGGGGACAGCCGCAATCAGCCCCAGCATTTT	CASSGDSRNQPQHF
TRBV15	TRBJ1-5	NA	TRBD1	TGTGCCACCAGAGACAGGGGAAGCAATCAGCCCCAGCATTTT	CATRDRGSNQPQHF
TRBV2	TRBJ2-7	NA	NA	TGTGCCAGCAGTGAAGGGGTAGGGGTCGAGCAGTACTTC	CASSEGVGVEQYF
TRBV4-1	TRBJ2-7	NA	NA	TGCGCCAGCAGCCAAGATGGGGCAGGGTCGTGGGAGCAGTACTTC	CASSQDGAGSWEQYF
TRBV19	TRBJ2-3	NA	TRBD1	TGTGCCAGTAGTCCGCGACAGGGCGAGGCAGATACGCAGTATTTT	CASSPRQGEADTQYF
TRBV5-4	TRBJ1-5	once	NA	TGTGCCAGCAGCTCCCCTGATCAGCCCCAGCATTTT	CASSSPDQPQHF
TRBV2	TRBJ2-5	NA	TRBD2	TGTGCCAGCAGCGAAACACTAGCGGGGAAAGAGACCCAGTACTTC	CASSETLAGKETQYF
TRBV5-4	TRBJ2-7	NA	TRBD1	TGTGCCAGCAGCGCCGATTGGACAGGAAGCCACGAGCAGTACTTC	CASSADWTGSHEQYF
TRBV7-8	TRBJ1-1	NA	NA	TGTGCCAGCAGCAAAGAACATGGACTAGAGGCTTTCTTT	CASSKEHGLEAFF
TRBV4-2	TRBJ1-4	NA	NA	TGTGCCAGCAGCCAAAACCCCATAAGAGGAACTGGAGGGAATGAAAAACTGTTTTTT	CASSQNPIRGTGGNEKLFF
TRBV28	TRBJ1-1	NA	NA	TGTGCCAGCAGTGATCGACAGATTTTGAACACTGAAGCTTTCTTT	CASSDRQILNTEAFF
TRBV2	TRBJ2-3	NA	TRBD1	TGTGCCAGCAACACAGGGGTGGCTAGCACAGATACGCAGTATTTT	CASNTGVASTDTQYF